This T cell receptor beta chain was identified during a study of T-cell memory formation after mild COVID-19. TCRdb processed the 5' RACE reads anew with MiXCR; each CDR3 protein has one entry. The sample consists of about 470,000 distinct CDR3 sequences, roughly 25% of them appearing once. Study findings and constraints: Clones that shrank (day 15 to 85) were balanced CD4/CD8, whereas later expanders leaned CD4+.

The CDR3 sequence is 16 residues long. The germline V and J ends were trimmed by 10 bases and 1 base, with 22 bases remaining between them. CDR1 LNHDA and CDR2 SQIVND come from the germline V gene (reference sequence). Worth noting for this clonotype: No antigen is known for it.

This receptor was obtained from an adult woman who had mild COVID-19 (a few samples of this study predate the infection). Cell type and time point are not known. This chain joins TRBV19 and TRBJ1-1; D remains ambiguous. The sequenced sample was PBMCs or a T cell subset sorted from them (not recorded which). CDR3 sequence (DNA): TGTGCCACCTCCACCTGGGCAAGTCATCAGAACACTGAAGCTTTCTTT. It specifies CATSTWASHQNTEAFF.